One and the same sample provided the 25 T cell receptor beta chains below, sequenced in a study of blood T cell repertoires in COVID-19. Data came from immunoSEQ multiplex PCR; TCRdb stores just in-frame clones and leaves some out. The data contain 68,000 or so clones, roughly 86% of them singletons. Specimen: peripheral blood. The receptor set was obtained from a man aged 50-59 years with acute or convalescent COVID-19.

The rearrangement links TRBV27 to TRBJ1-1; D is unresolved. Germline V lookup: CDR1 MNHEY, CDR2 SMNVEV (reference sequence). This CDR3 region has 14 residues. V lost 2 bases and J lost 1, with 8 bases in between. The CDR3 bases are TGTGCCAGCAGTTTAGGCAGGCGGAACACTGAAGCTTTCTTT. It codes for CASSLGRRNTEAFF.

CDR3 amino acids: CASSLNAFYSNQPQHF. CDR3 sequence (DNA): TGTGCCAGCAGTTTAAATGCTTTCTATAGCAATCAGCCCCAGCATTTT. The V gene is TRBV28, the J gene TRBJ1-5; D is uncertain. V shed 2 bases and J shed 0 bases, with 11 bases lying between them. The CDR3 is made up of 16 amino acids. Germline V gives CDR1 MDHEN, CDR2 SYDVKM.

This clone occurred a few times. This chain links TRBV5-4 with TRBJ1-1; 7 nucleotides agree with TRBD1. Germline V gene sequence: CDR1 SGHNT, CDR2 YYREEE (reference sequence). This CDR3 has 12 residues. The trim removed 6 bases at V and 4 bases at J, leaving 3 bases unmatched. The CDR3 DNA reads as TGTGCCAGCATCAGGGGGAGCACTGAAGCTTTCTTT. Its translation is CASIRGSTEAFF.

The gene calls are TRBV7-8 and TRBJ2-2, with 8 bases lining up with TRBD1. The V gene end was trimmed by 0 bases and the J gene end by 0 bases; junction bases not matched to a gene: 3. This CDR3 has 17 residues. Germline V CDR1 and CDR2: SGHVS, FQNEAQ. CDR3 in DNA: TGTGCCAGCAGCTTAGCGGTACAGGGGGCGAACACCGGGGAGCTGTTTTTT. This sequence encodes CASSLAVQGANTGELFF.

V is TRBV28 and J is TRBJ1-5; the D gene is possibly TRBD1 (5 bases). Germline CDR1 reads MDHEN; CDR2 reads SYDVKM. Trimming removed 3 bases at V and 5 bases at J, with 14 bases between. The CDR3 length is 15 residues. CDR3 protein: CASSFLSQGYQPQHF. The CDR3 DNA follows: TGTGCCAGCAGTTTCTTGTCGCAGGGTTATCAGCCCCAGCATTTT.

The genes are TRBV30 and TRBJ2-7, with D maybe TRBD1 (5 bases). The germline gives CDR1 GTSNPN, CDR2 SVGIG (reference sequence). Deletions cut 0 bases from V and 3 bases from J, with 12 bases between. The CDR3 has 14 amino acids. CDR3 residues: CAWSVYRKSYEQYF. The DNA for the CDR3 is TGTGCCTGGAGTGTATACAGGAAGAGCTACGAGCAGTACTTC.

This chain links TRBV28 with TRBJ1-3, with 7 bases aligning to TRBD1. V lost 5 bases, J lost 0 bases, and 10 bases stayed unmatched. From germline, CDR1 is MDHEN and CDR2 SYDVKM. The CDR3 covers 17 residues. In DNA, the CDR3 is TGTGCCAGCAGTCCCGGGACAGTTCCCTTCTCTGGAAACACCATATATTTT. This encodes CASSPGTVPFSGNTIYF.

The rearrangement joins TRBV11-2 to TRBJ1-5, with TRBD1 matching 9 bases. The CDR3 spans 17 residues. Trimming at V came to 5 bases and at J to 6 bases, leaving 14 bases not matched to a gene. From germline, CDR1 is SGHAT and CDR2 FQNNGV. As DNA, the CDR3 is TGTGCCAGCAGCCTACAGGGGGCGGGTAGTATAGGTCAGCCCCAGCATTTT. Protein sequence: CASSLQGAGSIGQPQHF.

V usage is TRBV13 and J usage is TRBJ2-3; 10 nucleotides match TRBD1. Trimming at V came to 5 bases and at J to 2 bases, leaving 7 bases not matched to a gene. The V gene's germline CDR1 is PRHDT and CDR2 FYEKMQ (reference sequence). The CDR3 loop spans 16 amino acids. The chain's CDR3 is CASSEDRGLPTDTQYF. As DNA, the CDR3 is TGTGCCAGCAGCGAAGACAGGGGGCTTCCCACAGATACGCAGTATTTT.

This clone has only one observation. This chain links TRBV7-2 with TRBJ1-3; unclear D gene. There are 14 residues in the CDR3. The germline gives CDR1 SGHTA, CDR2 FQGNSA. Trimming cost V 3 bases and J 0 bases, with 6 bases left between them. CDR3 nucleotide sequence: TGTGCCAGCAGCTTTGCGGGCTCTGGAAACACCATATATTTT. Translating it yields CASSFAGSGNTIYF.

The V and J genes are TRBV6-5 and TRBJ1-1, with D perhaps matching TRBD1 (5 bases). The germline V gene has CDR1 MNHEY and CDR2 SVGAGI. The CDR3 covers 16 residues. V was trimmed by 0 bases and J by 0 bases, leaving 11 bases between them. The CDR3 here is CASSYSRGPMNTEAFF. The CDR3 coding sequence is TGTGCCAGCAGTTACTCAAGGGGCCCCATGAACACTGAAGCTTTCTTT.

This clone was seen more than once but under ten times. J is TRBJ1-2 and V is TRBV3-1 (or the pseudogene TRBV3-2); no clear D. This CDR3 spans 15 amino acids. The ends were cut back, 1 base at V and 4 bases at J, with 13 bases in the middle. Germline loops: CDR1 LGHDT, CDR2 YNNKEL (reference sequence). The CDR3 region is CASSQVSRDTYGYTF. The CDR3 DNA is TGTGCCAGCAGCCAAGTATCCAGAGACACCTATGGCTACACCTTC.

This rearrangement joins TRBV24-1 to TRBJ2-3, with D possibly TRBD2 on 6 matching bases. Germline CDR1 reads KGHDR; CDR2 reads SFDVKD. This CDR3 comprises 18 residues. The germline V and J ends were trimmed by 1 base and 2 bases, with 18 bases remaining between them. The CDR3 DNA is TGTGCCACCAGTGATTTTTGGGGGGATCGAGGAAACACAGATACGCAGTATTTT. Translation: CATSDFWGDRGNTDTQYF.

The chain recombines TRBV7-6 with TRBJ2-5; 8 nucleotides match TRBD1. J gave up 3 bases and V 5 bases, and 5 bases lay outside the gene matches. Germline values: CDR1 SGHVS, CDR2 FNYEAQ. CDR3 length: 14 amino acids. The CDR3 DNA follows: TGTGCCAGCAGCCCTCAGACAGGGGAAGAGACCCAGTACTTC. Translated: CASSPQTGEETQYF. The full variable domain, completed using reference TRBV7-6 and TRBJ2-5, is GAGVSQSPRYKVTKRGQDVALRCDPISGHVSLYWYRQALGQGPEFLTYFNYEAQQDKSGLPNDRFSAERPEGSISTLTIQRTEQRDSAMYRCASSPQTGEETQYFGPGTRLLVL.

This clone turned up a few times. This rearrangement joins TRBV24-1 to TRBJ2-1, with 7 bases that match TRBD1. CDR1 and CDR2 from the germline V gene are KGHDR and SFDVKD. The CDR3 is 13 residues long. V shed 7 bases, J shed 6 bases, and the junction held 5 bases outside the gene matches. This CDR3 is CATRPRDSNEQFF. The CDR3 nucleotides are TGTGCCACCAGGCCCCGGGACAGCAATGAGCAGTTCTTC.

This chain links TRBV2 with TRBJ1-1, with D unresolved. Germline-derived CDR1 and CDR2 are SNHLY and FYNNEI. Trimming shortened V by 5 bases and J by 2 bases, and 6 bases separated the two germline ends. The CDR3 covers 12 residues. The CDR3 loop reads CASSFRNTEAFF. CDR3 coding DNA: TGTGCCAGCAGTTTCCGTAACACTGAAGCTTTCTTT. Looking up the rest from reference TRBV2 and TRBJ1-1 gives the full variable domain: EPEVTQTPSHQVTQMGQEVILRCVPISNHLYFYWYRQILGQKVEFLVSFYNNEISEKSEIFDDQFSVERPDGSNFTLKIRSTKLEDSAMYFCASSFRNTEAFFGQGTRLTVV.

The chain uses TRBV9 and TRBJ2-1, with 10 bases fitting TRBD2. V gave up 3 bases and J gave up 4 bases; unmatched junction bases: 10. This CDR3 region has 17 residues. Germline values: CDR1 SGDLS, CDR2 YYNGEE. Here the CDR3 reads CASSGPRTSGSYNEQFF. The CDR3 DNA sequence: TGTGCCAGCAGCGGCCCTCGGACTAGCGGTTCTTACAATGAGCAGTTCTTC. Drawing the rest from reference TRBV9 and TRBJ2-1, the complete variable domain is DSGVTQTPKHLITATGQRVTLRCSPRSGDLSVYWYQQSLDQGLQFLIQYYNGEERAKGNILERFSAQQFPDLHSELNLSSLELGDSALYFCASSGPRTSGSYNEQFFGPGTRLTVL.

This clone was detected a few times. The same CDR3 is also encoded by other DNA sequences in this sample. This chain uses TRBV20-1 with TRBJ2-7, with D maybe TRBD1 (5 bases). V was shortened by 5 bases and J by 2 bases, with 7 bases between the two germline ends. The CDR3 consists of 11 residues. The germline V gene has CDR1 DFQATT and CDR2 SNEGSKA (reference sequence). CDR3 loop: CSALRAYEQYF. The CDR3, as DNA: TGCAGTGCTCTCAGGGCCTACGAGCAGTACTTC.

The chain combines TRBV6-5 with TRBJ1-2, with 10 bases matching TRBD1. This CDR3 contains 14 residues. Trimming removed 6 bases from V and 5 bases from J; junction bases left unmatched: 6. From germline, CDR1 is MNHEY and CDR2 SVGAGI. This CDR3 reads CASRLQGQGYGYTF. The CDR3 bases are TGTGCCAGCAGACTCCAGGGACAGGGGTATGGCTACACCTTC.

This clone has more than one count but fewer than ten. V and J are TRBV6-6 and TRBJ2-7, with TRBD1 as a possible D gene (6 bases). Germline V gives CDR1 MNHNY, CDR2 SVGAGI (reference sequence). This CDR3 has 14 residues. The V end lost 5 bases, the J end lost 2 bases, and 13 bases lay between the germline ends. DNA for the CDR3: TGTGCCAGCAGTAGGGTGGGGGCTGCCTACGAGCAGTACTTC. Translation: CASSRVGAAYEQYF.

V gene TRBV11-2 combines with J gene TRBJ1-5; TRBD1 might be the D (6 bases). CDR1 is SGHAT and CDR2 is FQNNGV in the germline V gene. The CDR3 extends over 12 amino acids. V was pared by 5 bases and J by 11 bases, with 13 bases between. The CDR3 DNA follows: TGTGCCAGCAGCCACAGGGACACCGCCCAGCATTTT. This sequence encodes CASSHRDTAQHF.

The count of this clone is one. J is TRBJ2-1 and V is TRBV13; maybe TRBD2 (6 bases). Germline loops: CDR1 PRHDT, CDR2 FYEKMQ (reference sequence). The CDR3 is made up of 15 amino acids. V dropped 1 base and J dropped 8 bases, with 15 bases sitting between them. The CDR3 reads CASSLAQGLAYEQFF. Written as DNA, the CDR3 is TGTGCCAGCAGCTTAGCCCAGGGACTGGCATATGAGCAGTTCTTC.

CDR3 protein: CASSKDRYNEQFF. CDR3 DNA sequence: TGTGCCAGCAGTAAGGACAGATACAATGAGCAGTTCTTC. V usage is TRBV12-3 or TRBV12-4 and J usage is TRBJ2-1, with D possibly TRBD1 on 6 matching bases. V was trimmed by 5 bases and J by 4 bases, leaving 9 bases between them. The CDR3 totals 13 residues.

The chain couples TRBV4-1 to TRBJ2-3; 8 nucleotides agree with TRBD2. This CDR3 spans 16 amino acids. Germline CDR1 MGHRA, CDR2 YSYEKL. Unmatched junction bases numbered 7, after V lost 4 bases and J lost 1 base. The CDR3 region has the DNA TGCGCCAGCAGCCTGATCGGGGGGGAGCGCACAGATACGCAGTATTTT. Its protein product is CASSLIGGERTDTQYF.

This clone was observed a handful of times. The DNA for the CDR3 is TGCAGCGTTGCACCCAGTGGTGATGGCAATCAGCCCCAGCATTTT. Encoded protein: CSVAPSGDGNQPQHF. The genes are TRBV29-1 and TRBJ1-5; D uncertain. The CDR3 sequence is 15 residues long. V gave up 4 bases and J gave up 2 bases, with 15 bases separating them. From germline, CDR1 is SQVTM and CDR2 ANQGSEA. Based on the CDR3 plus reference TRBV29-1 and TRBJ1-5, the full variable domain is SAVISQKPSRDICQRGTSLTIQCQVDSQVTMMFWYRQQPGQSLTLIATANQGSEATYESGFVIDKFPISRPNLTFSTLTVSNMSPEDSSIYLCSVAPSGDGNQPQHFGDGTRLSIL.